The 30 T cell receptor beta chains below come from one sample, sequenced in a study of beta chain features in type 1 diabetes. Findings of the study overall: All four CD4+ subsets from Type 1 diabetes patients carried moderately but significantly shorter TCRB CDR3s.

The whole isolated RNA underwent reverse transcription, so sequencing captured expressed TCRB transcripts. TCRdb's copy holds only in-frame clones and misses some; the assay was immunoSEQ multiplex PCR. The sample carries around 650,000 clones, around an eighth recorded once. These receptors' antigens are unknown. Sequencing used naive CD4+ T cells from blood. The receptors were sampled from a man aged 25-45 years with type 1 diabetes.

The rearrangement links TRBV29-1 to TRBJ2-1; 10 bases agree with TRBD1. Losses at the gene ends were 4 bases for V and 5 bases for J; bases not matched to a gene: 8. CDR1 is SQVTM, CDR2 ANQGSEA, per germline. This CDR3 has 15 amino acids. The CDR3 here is CSVVVRDRGNNEQFF. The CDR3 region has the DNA TGCAGCGTTGTTGTTCGGGACAGGGGAAACAATGAGCAGTTCTTC.

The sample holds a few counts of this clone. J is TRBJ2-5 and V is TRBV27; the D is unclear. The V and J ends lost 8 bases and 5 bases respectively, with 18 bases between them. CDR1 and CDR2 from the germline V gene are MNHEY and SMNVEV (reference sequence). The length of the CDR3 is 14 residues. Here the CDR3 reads CASGKTYQRETQYF. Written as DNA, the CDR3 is TGTGCCAGCGGAAAAACTTATCAAAGGGAGACCCAGTACTTC.

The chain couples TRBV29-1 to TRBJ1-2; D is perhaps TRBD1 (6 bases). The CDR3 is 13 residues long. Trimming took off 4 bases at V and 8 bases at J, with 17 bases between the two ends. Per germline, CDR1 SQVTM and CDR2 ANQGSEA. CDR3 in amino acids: CSVGVQGQGGYTF. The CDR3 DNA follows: TGCAGCGTTGGGGTCCAGGGGCAAGGGGGCTACACCTTC.

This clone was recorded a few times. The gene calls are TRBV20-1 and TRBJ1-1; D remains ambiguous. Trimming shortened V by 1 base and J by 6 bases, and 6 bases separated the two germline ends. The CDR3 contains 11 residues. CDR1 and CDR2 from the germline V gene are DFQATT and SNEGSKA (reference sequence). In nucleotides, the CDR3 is TGCAGTGCTAGAGTGGGCCCTGAAGCTTTCTTT. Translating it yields CSARVGPEAFF.

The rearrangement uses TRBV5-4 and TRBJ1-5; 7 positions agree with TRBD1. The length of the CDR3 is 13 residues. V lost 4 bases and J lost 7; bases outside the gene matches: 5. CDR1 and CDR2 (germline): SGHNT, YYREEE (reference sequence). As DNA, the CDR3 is TGTGCCAGCAGCATGGGACAGCGGCAGCCCCAGCATTTT. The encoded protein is CASSMGQRQPQHF.

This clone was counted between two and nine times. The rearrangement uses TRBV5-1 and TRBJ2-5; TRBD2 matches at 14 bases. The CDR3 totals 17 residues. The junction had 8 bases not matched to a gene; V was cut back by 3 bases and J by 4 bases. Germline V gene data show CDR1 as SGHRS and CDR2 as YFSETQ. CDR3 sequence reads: CASSWGLAGDKGETQYF. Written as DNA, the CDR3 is TGCGCCAGCAGCTGGGGACTAGCGGGGGATAAAGGAGAGACCCAGTACTTC.

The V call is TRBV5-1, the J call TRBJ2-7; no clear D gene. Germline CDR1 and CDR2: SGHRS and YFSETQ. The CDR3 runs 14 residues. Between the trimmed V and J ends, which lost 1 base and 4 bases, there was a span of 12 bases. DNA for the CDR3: TGCGCCAGCAGCTTGTCGACTCCTTTTTACGAGCAGTACTTC. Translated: CASSLSTPFYEQYF.

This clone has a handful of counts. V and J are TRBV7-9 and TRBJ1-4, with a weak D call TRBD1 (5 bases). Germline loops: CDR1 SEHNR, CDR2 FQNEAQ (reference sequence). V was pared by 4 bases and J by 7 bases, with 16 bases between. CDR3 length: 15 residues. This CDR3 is CASSYDARVGEKLFF. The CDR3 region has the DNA TGTGCCAGCAGCTACGACGCCAGGGTGGGTGAAAAACTGTTTTTT.

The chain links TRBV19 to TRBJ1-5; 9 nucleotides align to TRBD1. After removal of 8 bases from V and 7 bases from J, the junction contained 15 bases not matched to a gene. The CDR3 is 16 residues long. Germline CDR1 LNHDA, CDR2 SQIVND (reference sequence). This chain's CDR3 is CASARSRDRAGQPQHF. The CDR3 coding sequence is TGTGCCAGTGCCCGCTCCCGGGACAGGGCGGGACAGCCCCAGCATTTT.

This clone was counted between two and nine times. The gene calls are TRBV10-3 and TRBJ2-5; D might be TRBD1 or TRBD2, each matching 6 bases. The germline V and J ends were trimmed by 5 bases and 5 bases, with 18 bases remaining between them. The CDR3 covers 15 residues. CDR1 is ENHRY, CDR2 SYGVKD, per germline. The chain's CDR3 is CAISKTPGAQETQYF. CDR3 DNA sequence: TGTGCCATCAGTAAAACGCCGGGGGCGCAGGAGACCCAGTACTTC.

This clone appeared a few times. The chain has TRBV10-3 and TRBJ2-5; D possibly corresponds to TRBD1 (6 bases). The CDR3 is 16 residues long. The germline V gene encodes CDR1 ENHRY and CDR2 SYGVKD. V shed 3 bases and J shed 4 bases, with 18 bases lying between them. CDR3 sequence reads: CAISEASRGLGETQYF. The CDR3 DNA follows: TGTGCCATCAGTGAAGCTAGCAGGGGTCTTGGAGAGACCCAGTACTTC.

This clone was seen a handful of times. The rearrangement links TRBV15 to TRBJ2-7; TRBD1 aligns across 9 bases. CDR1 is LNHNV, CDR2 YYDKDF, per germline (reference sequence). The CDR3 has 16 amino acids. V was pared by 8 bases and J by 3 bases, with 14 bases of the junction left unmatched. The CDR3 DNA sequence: TGTGCCACCTCGAAAACCGGGACAGGGCCAGACTACGAGCAGTACTTC. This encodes CATSKTGTGPDYEQYF.

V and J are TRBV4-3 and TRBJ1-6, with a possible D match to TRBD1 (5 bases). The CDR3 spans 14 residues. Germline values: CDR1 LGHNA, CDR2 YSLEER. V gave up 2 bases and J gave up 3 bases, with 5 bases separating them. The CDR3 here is CASSQQGYNSPLHF. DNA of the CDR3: TGCGCCAGCAGCCAACAGGGCTATAATTCACCCCTCCACTTT.

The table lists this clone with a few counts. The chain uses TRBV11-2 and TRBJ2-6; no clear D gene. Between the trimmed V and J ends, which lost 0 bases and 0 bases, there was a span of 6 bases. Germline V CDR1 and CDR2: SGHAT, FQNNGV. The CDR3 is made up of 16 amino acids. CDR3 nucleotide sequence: TGTGCCAGCAGCTTAGACAGAAGCTCTGGGGCCAACGTCCTGACTTTC. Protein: CASSLDRSSGANVLTF.

CDR3 protein: CASSTGSDTGELFF. The CDR3 nucleotides are TGTGCCAGCAGCACAGGGTCGGACACCGGGGAGCTGTTTTTT. J is TRBJ2-2 and V is TRBV5-4; D is perhaps TRBD1 (6 bases). This CDR3 has 14 amino acids. Germline V CDR1 and CDR2: SGHNT, YYREEE (reference sequence). With 4 bases removed from V and 3 bases from J, the gap between germline ends came to 10 bases.

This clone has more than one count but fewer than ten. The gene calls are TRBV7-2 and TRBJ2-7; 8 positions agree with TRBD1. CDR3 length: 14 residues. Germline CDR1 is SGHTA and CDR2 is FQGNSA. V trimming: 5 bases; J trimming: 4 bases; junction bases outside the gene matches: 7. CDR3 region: CASSLTRGRYEQYF. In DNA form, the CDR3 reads TGTGCCAGCAGCCTAACCAGGGGGCGGTACGAGCAGTACTTC.

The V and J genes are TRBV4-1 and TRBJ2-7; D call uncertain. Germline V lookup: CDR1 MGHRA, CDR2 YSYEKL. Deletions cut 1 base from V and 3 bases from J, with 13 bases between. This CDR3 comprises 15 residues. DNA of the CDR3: TGCGCCAGCAGCCAAGTTGCGCAGTCCGACTACGAGCAGTACTTC. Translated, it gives CASSQVAQSDYEQYF.

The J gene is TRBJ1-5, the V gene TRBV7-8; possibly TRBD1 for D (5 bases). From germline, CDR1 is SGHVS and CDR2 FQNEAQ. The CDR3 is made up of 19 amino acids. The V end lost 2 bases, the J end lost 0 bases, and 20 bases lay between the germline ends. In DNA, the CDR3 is TGTGCCAGCAGCTTAAACTTCCGCCCAGGGACCTATAGCAATCAGCCCCAGCATTTT. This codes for CASSLNFRPGTYSNQPQHF. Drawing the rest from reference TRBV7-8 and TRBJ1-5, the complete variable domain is GAGVSQSPRYKVAKRGQDVALRCDPISGHVSLFWYQQALGQGPEFLTYFQNEAQLDKSGLPSDRFFAERPEGSVSTLKIQRTQQEDSAVYLCASSLNFRPGTYSNQPQHFGDGTRLSIL.

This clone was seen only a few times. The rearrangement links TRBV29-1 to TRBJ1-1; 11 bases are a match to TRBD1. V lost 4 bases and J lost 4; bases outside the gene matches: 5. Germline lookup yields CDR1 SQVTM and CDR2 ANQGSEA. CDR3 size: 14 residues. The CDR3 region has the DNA TGCAGCGTTGGAACGGGGACAGGGGGCACTGAAGCTTTCTTT. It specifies CSVGTGTGGTEAFF.

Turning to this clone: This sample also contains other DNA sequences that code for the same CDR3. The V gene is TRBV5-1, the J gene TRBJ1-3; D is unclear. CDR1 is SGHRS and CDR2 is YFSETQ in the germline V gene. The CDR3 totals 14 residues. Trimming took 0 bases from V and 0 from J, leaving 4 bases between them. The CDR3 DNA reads TGCGCCAGCAGCTTGGGAAGCTCTGGAAACACCATATATTTT. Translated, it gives CASSLGSSGNTIYF. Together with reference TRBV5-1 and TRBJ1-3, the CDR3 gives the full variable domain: KAGVTQTPRYLIKTRGQQVTLSCSPISGHRSVSWYQQTPGQGLQFLFEYFSETQRNKGNFPGRFSGRQFSNSRSEMNVSTLELGDSALYLCASSLGSSGNTIYFGEGSWLTVV.

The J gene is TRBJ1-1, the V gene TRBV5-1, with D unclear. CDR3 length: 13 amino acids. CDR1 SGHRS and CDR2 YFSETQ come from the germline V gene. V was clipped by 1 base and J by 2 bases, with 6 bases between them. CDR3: CASSLLENTEAFF. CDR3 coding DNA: TGCGCCAGCAGCTTGCTCGAAAACACTGAAGCTTTCTTT.

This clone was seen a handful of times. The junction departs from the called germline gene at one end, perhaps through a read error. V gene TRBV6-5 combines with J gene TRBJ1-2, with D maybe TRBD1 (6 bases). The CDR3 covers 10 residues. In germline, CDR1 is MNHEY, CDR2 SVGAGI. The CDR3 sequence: CASSFGQLYF. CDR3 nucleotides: TGTGCCAGCAGTTTCGGACAGCTCTACTTC.

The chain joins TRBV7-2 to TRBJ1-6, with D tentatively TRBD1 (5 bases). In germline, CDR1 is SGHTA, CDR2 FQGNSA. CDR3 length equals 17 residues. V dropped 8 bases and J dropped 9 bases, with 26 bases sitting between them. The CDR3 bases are TGTGCCAGCTCCGGGCAGGGTTTGATCGGCGGAGGTTCACCCCTCCACTTT. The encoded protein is CASSGQGLIGGGSPLHF. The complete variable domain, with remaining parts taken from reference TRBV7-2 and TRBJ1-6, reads GAGVSQSPSNKVTEKGKDVELRCDPISGHTALYWYRQSLGQGLEFLIYFQGNSAPDKSGLPSDRFSAERTGGSVSTLTIQRTQQEDSAVYLCASSGQGLIGGGSPLHFGNGTRLTVT.

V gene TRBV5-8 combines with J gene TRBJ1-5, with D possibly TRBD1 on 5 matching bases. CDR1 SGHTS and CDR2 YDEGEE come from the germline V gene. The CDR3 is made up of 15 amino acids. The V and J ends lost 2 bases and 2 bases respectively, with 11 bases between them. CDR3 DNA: TGTGCCAGCAGCTTTCAAGGGACTCGCAATCAGCCCCAGCATTTT. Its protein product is CASSFQGTRNQPQHF.

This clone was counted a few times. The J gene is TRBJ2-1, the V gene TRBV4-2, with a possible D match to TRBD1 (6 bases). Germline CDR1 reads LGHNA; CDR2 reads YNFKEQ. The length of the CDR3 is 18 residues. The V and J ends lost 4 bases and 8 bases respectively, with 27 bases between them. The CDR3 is CASSRSHQQGLTVDEQFF. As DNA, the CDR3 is TGTGCCAGCAGCCGTTCCCACCAACAGGGATTAACGGTGGATGAGCAGTTCTTC.

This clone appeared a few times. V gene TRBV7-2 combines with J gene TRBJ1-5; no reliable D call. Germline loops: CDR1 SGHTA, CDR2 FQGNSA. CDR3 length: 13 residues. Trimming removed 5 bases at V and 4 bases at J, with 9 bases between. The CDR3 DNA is TGTGCCAGCAGCCGACAAAGGAATCAGCCCCAGCATTTT. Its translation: CASSRQRNQPQHF.

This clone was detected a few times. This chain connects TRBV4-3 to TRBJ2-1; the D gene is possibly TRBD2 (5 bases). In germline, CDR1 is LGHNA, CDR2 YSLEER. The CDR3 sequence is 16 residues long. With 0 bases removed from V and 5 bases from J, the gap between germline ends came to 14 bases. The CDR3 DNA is TGCGCCAGCAGCCAAGATCCCCGGGGTGTCCACAATGAGCAGTTCTTC. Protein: CASSQDPRGVHNEQFF.

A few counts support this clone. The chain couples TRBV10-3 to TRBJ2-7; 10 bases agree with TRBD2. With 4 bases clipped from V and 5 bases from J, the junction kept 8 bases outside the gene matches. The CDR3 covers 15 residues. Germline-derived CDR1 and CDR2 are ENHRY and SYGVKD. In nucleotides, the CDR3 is TGTGCCATCAGTGTGGTTAGCGGGGGGAGGCACGAGCAGTACTTC. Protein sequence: CAISVVSGGRHEQYF.

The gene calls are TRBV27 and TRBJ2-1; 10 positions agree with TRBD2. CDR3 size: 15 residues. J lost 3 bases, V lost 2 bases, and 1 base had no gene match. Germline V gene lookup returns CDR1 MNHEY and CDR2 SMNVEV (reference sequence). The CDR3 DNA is TGTGCCAGCAGTTTACAGCGGGGGGGCTACAATGAGCAGTTCTTC. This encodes CASSLQRGGYNEQFF.

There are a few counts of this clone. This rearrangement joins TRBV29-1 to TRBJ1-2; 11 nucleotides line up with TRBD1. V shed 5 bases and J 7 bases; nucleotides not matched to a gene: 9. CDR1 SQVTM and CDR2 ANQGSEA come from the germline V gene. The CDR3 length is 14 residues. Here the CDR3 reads CSVPGQGAWVGYTF. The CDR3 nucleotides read TGCAGCGTTCCAGGACAGGGGGCTTGGGTTGGCTACACCTTC. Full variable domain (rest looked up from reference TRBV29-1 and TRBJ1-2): SAVISQKPSRDICQRGTSLTIQCQVDSQVTMMFWYRQQPGQSLTLIATANQGSEATYESGFVIDKFPISRPNLTFSTLTVSNMSPEDSSIYLCSVPGQGAWVGYTFGSGTRLTVV.